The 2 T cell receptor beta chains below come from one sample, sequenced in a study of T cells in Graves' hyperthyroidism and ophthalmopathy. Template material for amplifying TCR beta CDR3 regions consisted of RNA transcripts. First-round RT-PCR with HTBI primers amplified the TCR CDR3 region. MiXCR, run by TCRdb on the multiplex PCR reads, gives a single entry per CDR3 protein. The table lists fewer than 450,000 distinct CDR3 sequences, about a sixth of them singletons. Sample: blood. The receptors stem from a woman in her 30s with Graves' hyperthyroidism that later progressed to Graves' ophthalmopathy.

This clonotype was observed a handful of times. CDR3 amino acids: CSASGQGEVQPQHF. CDR3 DNA sequence: TGCAGTGCTAGTGGGCAGGGGGAAGTGCAGCCCCAGCATTTT. The genes are TRBV20-1 and TRBJ1-5; 7 bases align to TRBD1. V was pared by 3 bases and J by 7 bases, with 9 bases of the junction left unmatched. The germline gives CDR1 DFQATT, CDR2 SNEGSKA (reference sequence). The CDR3 length is 14 residues.

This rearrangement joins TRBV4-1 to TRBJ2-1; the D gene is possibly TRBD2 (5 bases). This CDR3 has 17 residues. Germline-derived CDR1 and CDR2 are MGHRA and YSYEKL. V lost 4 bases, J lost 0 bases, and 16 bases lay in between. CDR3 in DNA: TGCGCCAGCAGCCCCCCCGGAGGCGGTGGCTCCTACAATGAGCAGTTCTTC. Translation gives CASSPPGGGGSYNEQFF.